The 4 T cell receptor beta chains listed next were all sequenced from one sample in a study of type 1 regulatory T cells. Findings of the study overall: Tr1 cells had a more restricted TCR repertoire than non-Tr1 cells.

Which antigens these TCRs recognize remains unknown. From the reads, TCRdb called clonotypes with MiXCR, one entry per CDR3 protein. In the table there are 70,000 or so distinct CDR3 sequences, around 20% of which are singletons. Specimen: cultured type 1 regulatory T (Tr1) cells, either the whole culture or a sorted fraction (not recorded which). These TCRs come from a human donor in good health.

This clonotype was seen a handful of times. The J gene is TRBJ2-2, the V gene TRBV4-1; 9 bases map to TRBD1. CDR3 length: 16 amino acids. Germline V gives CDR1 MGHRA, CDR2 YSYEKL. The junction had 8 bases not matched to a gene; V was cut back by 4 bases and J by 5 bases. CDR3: CASSPRGQGLTGELFF. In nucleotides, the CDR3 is TGCGCCAGCAGCCCGAGGGGACAGGGATTAACCGGGGAGCTGTTTTTT.

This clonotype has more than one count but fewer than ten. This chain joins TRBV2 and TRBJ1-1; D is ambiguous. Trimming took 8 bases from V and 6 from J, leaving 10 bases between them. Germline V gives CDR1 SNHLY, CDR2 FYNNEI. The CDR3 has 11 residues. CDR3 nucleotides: TGTGCCAGCCGACACGAATCTGAAGCTTTCTTT. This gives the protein CASRHESEAFF. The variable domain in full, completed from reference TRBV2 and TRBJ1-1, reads EPEVTQTPSHQVTQMGQEVILRCVPISNHLYFYWYRQILGQKVEFLVSFYNNEISEKSEIFDDQFSVERPDGSNFTLKIRSTKLEDSAMYFCASRHESEAFFGQGTRLTVV.

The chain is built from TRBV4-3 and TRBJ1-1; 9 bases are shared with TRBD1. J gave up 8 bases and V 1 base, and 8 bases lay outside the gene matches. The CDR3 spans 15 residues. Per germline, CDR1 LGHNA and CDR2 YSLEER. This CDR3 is CASSQGGTGIAEAFF. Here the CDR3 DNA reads TGCGCCAGCAGCCAAGGAGGGACAGGGATTGCAGAAGCTTTCTTT.

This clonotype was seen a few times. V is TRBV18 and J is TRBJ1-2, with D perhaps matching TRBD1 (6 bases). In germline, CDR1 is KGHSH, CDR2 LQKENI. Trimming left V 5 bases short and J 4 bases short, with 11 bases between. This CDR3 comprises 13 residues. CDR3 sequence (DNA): TGTGCCAGCTCAGAAACAGGGTTCTATGGCTACACCTTC. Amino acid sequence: CASSETGFYGYTF.